The 11 T cell receptor beta chains listed next were all sequenced from one sample in a study of Ad26.COV2.S vaccination and SARS-CoV-2 variants. TCRdb's copy holds only in-frame clones and misses some; the assay was immunoSEQ multiplex PCR. The table lists more than 300,000 clones, roughly 90% of them singletons, with approximately 5.9% in the top ten. Treatment in this sample: 19 received Ad26.COV2.S at low or high dose, single or two shots; roughly five received placebo; per-sample allocation not given. Repertoires come from day 63 after the first vaccine or placebo injection. Sequenced here: peripheral blood, sampled in a trial of Ad26.COV2.S vaccine versus placebo. These receptors were obtained from a person aged 18-65 years who received the Ad26.COV2.S COVID-19 vaccine or a placebo.

The gene calls are TRBV5-6 and TRBJ1-6, with a weak D call TRBD1 (6 bases). Germline V gene lookup returns CDR1 SGHDT and CDR2 YYEEEE. The germline V and J ends were trimmed by 3 bases and 8 bases, with 15 bases remaining between them. CDR3 length: 15 amino acids. Here the CDR3 reads CASSYGQWGDSPLHF. CDR3 bases: TGTGCCAGCAGCTATGGACAGTGGGGCGATTCACCCCTCCACTTT.

The chain combines TRBV10-2 with TRBJ2-7; D not resolved. This CDR3 comprises 12 residues. Trimming shortened V by 2 bases and J by 1 base, and 3 bases separated the two germline ends. Germline-derived CDR1 and CDR2 are WSHSY and SAAADI. CDR3 residues: CASSERSYEQYF. In DNA, the CDR3 is TGCGCCAGCAGTGAGCGGTCCTACGAGCAGTACTTC.

This chain joins TRBV11-3 and TRBJ2-1; D is unclear. V dropped 6 bases and J dropped 10 bases, with 13 bases sitting between them. The germline V gene has CDR1 SGHNT and CDR2 YENEEA. The CDR3 runs 12 residues. The CDR3 region has the DNA TGTGCCAGCAGATCCGTCGGGCCCGAGCAGTTCTTC. The encoded protein is CASRSVGPEQFF. The full variable domain, with the rest looked up from reference TRBV11-3 and TRBJ2-1, is EAGVVQSPRYKIIEKKQPVAFWCNPISGHNTLYWYLQNLGQGPELLIRYENEEAVDDSQLPKDRFSAERLKGVDSTLKIQPAELGDSAVYLCASRSVGPEQFFGPGTRLTVL.

The gene calls are TRBV6-6 and TRBJ2-1; D tentatively fits TRBD1 or TRBD2 (6 bases each). Between the trimmed V and J ends, which lost 2 bases and 6 bases, there was a span of 17 bases. The CDR3 contains 16 residues. Per germline, CDR1 MNHNY and CDR2 SVGAGI (reference sequence). The DNA for the CDR3 is TGTGCCAGCAGTTACAAGGGGGGAGTGGAGTCCAATGAGCAGTTCTTC. Protein product: CASSYKGGVESNEQFF.

This clone came up once. V and J are TRBV10-1 and TRBJ2-7; 8 bases map to TRBD1. The V segment lost 10 bases and the J segment 2 bases; nucleotides outside the gene matches: 19. CDR1 and CDR2 from the germline V gene are WNHNN and SYGVQD (reference sequence). This CDR3 has 17 amino acids. The CDR3 DNA reads TGCGCCATCCCCTCAGGGGGCGCAAAACGGGACCCCTACGAGCAGTACTTC. Its translation: CAIPSGGAKRDPYEQYF.

In this sample, this clone turned up once. This chain's CDR3 is CASSLVVRTEAFF. The CDR3 DNA is TGTGCCAGCAGCTTGGTGGTTCGGACTGAAGCTTTCTTT. This rearrangement joins TRBV5-6 to TRBJ1-1; D call uncertain. The V and J ends lost 0 bases and 5 bases respectively, with 8 bases between them. The germline V gene has CDR1 SGHDT and CDR2 YYEEEE. The CDR3 is made up of 13 amino acids.

The J gene is TRBJ1-2, the V gene TRBV4-3, with a possible D match to TRBD1 (5 bases). V dropped 1 base and J dropped 2 bases, with 14 bases sitting between them. Germline CDR1 LGHNA, CDR2 YSLEER. The CDR3 is made up of 16 amino acids. This CDR3 reads CASSQGGGGANYGYTF. The CDR3 region has the DNA TGCGCCAGCAGCCAAGGGGGTGGCGGGGCGAACTATGGCTACACCTTC.

The chain has TRBV10-3 and TRBJ2-3, with D possibly TRBD1 on 5 matching bases. Germline V gene data show CDR1 as ENHRY and CDR2 as SYGVKD. The germline V and J ends were trimmed by 6 bases and 6 bases, with 22 bases remaining between them. This CDR3 is built from 16 residues. The CDR3 nucleotides are TGTGCCATCAGCCCCGGCGTGGGGCAGGGAATTGATACGCAGTATTTT. Amino acid sequence: CAISPGVGQGIDTQYF.

The chain employs TRBV20-1 and TRBJ2-5; no firm D call. The CDR3 consists of 11 residues. V was trimmed by 7 bases and J by 2 bases, leaving 8 bases between them. Germline V CDR1 and CDR2: DFQATT, SNEGSKA (reference sequence). The CDR3 sequence: CSEFYQETQYF. The CDR3 DNA is TGCAGTGAATTTTATCAAGAGACCCAGTACTTC.

The chain carries TRBV7-9 and TRBJ2-3; 12 bases agree with TRBD2. Losses at the gene ends were 1 base for V and 6 bases for J; bases not matched to a gene: 8. Per germline, CDR1 SEHNR and CDR2 FQNEAQ (reference sequence). This CDR3 region has 17 residues. The CDR3 nucleotides are TGTGCCAGCAGCTTAGGGTCTAGCGGGAGGGCCGTGGATACGCAGTATTTT. Translated: CASSLGSSGRAVDTQYF.

This chain connects TRBV2 to TRBJ2-7; no definite D call. Germline values: CDR1 SNHLY, CDR2 FYNNEI. Trimming cost V 6 bases and J 6 bases, with 9 bases left between them. CDR3 length: 11 amino acids. The CDR3 reads CASRIGFEQYF. DNA of the CDR3: TGTGCCAGCAGAATAGGGTTCGAGCAGTACTTC.